This section outlines one TCR beta chain sequence together with its context. What it binds is unknown. The data stem from a study of T cells after yellow fever vaccination. Background on the study: Some fractions had low cell numbers, and these were prepared with SMART-Seq v4 Ultra Low Input.

TCRdb reanalysed the 5' RACE reads using MiXCR and keeps one entry per CDR3 protein. The sample comprises about 210,000 distinct CDR3 sequences, 5.5% to 8.5% of which are singletons, and 1% to 1.2% rests with the top ten. The V gene lost 3 bases and the J gene lost 2 bases, with 11 bases spanning the gap. Germline V gene lookup returns CDR1 SGHRS and CDR2 YFSETQ. The CDR3 spans 14 residues. Findings and limits, study-wide: Reappearance after the booster was observed for most primary-vaccination clones (about 96% CD4, approximately 90% CD8). A weaker secondary response peaked on day 5, the primary on day 15.

The material sequenced was CD4+ T cells sorted from PBMCs, taken on the day of the yellow fever booster vaccination. The TCR sequence derives from a man aged 25-45 years who received the YFV17D yellow fever vaccine. This chain joins TRBV5-1 and TRBJ2-5; D not resolved. The CDR3 spells CASSSGSYQETQYF. The CDR3 DNA reads as TGCGCCAGCAGCTCTGGTTCGTATCAAGAGACCCAGTACTTC. The entire variable domain, with the rest obtained from reference TRBV5-1 and TRBJ2-5, is as follows: KAGVTQTPRYLIKTRGQQVTLSCSPISGHRSVSWYQQTPGQGLQFLFEYFSETQRNKGNFPGRFSGRQFSNSRSEMNVSTLELGDSALYLCASSSGSYQETQYFGPGTRLLVL.